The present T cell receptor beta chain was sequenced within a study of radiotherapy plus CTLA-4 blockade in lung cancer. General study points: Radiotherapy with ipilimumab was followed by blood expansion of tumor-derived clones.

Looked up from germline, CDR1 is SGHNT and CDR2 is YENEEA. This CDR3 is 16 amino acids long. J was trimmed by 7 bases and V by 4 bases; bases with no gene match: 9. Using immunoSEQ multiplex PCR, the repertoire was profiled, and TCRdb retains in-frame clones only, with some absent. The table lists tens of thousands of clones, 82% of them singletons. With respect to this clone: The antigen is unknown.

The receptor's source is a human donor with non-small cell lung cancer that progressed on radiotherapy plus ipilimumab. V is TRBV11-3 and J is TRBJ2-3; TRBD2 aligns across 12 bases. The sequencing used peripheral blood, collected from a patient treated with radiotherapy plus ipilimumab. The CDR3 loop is CASSSGLAGPRYTQYF. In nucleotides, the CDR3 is TGTGCCAGCAGCTCGGGACTAGCGGGCCCCCGGTATACGCAGTATTTT.